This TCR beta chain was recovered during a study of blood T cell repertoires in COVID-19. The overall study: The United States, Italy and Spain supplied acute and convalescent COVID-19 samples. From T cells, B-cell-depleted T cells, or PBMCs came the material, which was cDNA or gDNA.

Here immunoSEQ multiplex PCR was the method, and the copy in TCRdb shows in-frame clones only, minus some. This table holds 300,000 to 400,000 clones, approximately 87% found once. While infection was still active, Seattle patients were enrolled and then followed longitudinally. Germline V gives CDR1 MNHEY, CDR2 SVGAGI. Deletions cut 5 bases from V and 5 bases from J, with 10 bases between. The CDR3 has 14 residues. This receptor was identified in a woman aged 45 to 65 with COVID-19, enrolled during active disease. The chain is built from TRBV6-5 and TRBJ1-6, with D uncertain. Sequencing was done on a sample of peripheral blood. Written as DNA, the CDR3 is TGTGCCAGCAGTCCCTACCGGGATAATTCACCCCTCCACTTT. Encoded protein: CASSPYRDNSPLHF.